The next 10 T cell receptor beta chains were all read from a single sample in a study of neurological immune-mediated disorders. One entry per CDR3 protein, called by TCRdb with MiXCR from the 5' RACE reads. The data show roughly 4,000 distinct CDR3 sequences, approximately 30% seen once. The material sequenced was CD8+ T cells from blood. These receptors all come from a man aged 50 to 60 with HTLV-1-associated myelopathy (HAM/TSP).

There are a few counts of this clonotype. The chain carries TRBV27 and TRBJ2-3; D call uncertain. Trimming removed 5 bases from V and 0 bases from J, with 15 bases in between. Germline lookup yields CDR1 MNHEY and CDR2 SMNVEV (reference sequence). This CDR3 region has 16 residues. CDR3 region: CASSPPNGFSTDTQYF. In DNA form, the CDR3 reads TGTGCCAGCAGTCCCCCTAATGGGTTTAGCACAGATACGCAGTATTTT.

Ten or more counts support this clonotype. Its ends do not fully match the called genes, so a read error is possible. J is TRBJ2-7 and V is TRBV27; D perhaps matches TRBD1 (6 bases). The CDR3 has 9 residues. CDR1 is MNHEY and CDR2 is SMNVEV in the germline V gene (reference sequence). Here the CDR3 DNA reads TGTGCCAGCCGAAACAGGGAGAACTTC. Encoded protein: CASRNRENF.

This clonotype was found many times. The rearrangement links TRBV18 to TRBJ2-7, with TRBD1 matching over 8 bases. Germline V gene lookup returns CDR1 KGHSH and CDR2 LQKENI. The CDR3 totals 13 residues. The trim removed 3 bases at V and 6 bases at J, leaving 4 bases unmatched. The CDR3 loop reads CASSPDRAPEQYF. The CDR3 coding sequence is TGTGCCAGCTCACCGGACAGGGCTCCCGAGCAGTACTTC.

This clonotype was detected many times. The J gene is TRBJ2-5, the V gene TRBV11-2, with TRBD1 matching 7 bases. The length of the CDR3 is 14 residues. From germline, CDR1 is SGHAT and CDR2 FQNNGV. V lost 4 bases and J lost 1; bases outside the gene matches: 3. Written as DNA, the CDR3 is TGTGCCAGCAGCTCGACAGGGTTCCAAGAGACCCAGTACTTC. Translating gives CASSSTGFQETQYF.

The chain is built from TRBV5-1 and TRBJ1-1; D not resolved. V gave up 0 bases and J gave up 0 bases, with 9 bases separating them. The CDR3 spans 15 residues. The germline V gene has CDR1 SGHRS and CDR2 YFSETQ. The CDR3 region has the DNA TGCGCCAGCAGCTTGGTTGGCAGAATGAACACTGAAGCTTTCTTT. Translated: CASSLVGRMNTEAFF.

This clonotype was observed at least ten times. The chain joins TRBV12-3 or TRBV12-4 to TRBJ2-5; D may be TRBD1 (5 bases). The CDR3 extends over 12 amino acids. Trimming removed 5 bases at V and 4 bases at J, with 8 bases between. The CDR3 sequence is CASSQGVETQYF. The CDR3 nucleotides are TGTGCCAGCAGTCAAGGGGTAGAGACCCAGTACTTC.

The V gene is TRBV7-6, the J gene TRBJ2-3; no clear D. The germline gives CDR1 SGHVS, CDR2 FNYEAQ. CDR3 length: 13 amino acids. Trimming removed 4 bases at V and 0 bases at J, with 5 bases between. CDR3 nucleotides: TGTGCCAGCAGCTCGACTAGCACAGATACGCAGTATTTT. Translating gives CASSSTSTDTQYF.

This clonotype was seen more than once but under ten times. In DNA form, the CDR3 reads TGCAGTGCGCGGGGGGGCAGGGAGACCCAGTACTTC. This gives the protein CSARGGRETQYF. This rearrangement joins TRBV20-1 to TRBJ2-5; 9 positions match TRBD2. Germline V gene data show CDR1 as DFQATT and CDR2 as SNEGSKA (reference sequence). The length of the CDR3 is 12 residues. V was clipped by 6 bases and J by 5 bases; unmatched bases: 4.

This clonotype ranks as medium-sized (0.01 to 0.1%). V usage is TRBV5-6 and J usage is TRBJ2-1, with 8 bases identical to TRBD2. Germline values: CDR1 SGHDT, CDR2 YYEEEE. Trimming removed 0 bases from V and 4 bases from J; junction bases left unmatched: 9. The CDR3 is 17 residues long. CDR3 bases: TGTGCCAGCAGCTTGGGTGCGGGAGGAGGTTCGTACAATGAGCAGTTCTTC. Its protein is CASSLGAGGGSYNEQFF.

This clonotype was counted at least ten times. V is TRBV7-8 and J is TRBJ2-1; 13 positions agree with TRBD2. J gave up 8 bases and V 5 bases, and 6 bases lay outside the gene matches. The CDR3 extends over 15 amino acids. The germline V gene encodes CDR1 SGHVS and CDR2 FQNEAQ. The CDR3 here is CASSPTSGRAYEQFF. The DNA of the CDR3 is TGTGCCAGCAGCCCTACTAGCGGGAGGGCCTATGAGCAGTTCTTC.